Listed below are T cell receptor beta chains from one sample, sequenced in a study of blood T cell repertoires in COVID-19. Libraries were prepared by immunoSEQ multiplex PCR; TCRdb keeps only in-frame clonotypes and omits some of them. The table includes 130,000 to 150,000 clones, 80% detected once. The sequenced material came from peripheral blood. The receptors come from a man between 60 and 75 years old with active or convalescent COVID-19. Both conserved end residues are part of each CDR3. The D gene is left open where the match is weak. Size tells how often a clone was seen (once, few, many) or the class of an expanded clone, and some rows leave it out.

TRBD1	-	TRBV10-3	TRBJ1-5	TGTGCCATCAGTGACAACCGACAGGGCGGTCAGCCCCAGCATTTT	CAISDNRQGGQPQHF
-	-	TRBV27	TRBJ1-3	TGTGCCAGCAGTAGCCGACAGTCCTTATACTCTGGAAACACCATATATTTT	CASSSRQSLYSGNTIYF
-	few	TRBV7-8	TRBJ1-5	TGTGCCAGCAGCTTGCAGGGTCGGGTTCAGCCCCAGCATTTT	CASSLQGRVQPQHF
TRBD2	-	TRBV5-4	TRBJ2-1	TGTGCCAGCAGCTTGTCTAGCGGGAGGTACAATGAGCAGTTCTTC	CASSLSSGRYNEQFF
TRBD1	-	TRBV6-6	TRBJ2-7	TGTGCCAGCAGTCAGGGACAGGGAGGCGAGCAGTACTTC	CASSQGQGGEQYF
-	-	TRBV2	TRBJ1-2	TGTGCCAGCAGTGATATCGGCCGGCCGGGGGGTGGCTACACCTTC	CASSDIGRPGGGYTF
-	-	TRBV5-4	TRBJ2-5	TGTGCCAGCAGCTTGACGGGACTTACCGGGACCCAGTACTTC	CASSLTGLTGTQYF
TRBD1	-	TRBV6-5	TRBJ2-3	TGTGCCAGCAGTCGGGACAGGGTAGATACGCAGTATTTT	CASSRDRVDTQYF
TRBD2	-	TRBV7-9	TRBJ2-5	TGTGCCAGCAGCGCGGGACTAGCGGTAGAGACCCAGTACTTC	CASSAGLAVETQYF
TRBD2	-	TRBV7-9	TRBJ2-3	TGTGCCAGCAGCCCCGTGAGCGGGAGATATCCTGATGCAGATACGCAGTATTTT	CASSPVSGRYPDADTQYF
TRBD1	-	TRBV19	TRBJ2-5	TGTGCCAGTAGTCCTACGACAGGGGTCCAAGAGACCCAGTACTTC	CASSPTTGVQETQYF
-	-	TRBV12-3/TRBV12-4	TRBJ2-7	TGTGCCAGCAGTAACCTCGGACTTCGGCAGTACTTC	CASSNLGLRQYF
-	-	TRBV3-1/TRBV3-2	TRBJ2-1	TGTGCCAGCAGCCAAGGGACTGCAGTGGGGAATGAGCAGTTCTTC	CASSQGTAVGNEQFF
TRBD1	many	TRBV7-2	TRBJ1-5	TGTGCCAGCAGCGCTACAAGGGGGCGCGGTCAGCCCCAGCATTTT	CASSATRGRGQPQHF
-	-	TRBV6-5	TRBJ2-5	TGTGCCAGCAGTACTGGGGCAGGGCGGGAGACCCAGTACTTC	CASSTGAGRETQYF
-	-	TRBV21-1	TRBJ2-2	TGTGCCAGCAGCCTCGGACAGGGCGTGACCGGGGAGCTGTTTTTT	CASSLGQGVTGELFF
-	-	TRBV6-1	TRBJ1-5	TGTGCCAGCAGTGTTATATATAGCAATCAGCCCCAGCATTTT	CASSVIYSNQPQHF
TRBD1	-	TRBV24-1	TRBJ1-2	TGTGCCACCAGTGAAGACAGGGGAGGCTACACCTTC	CATSEDRGGYTF
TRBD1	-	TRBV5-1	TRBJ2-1	TGCGCCAGCAGCCGCGGCGGGCGGACAGGGTGGGACAATGAGCAGTTCTTC	CASSRGGRTGWDNEQFF
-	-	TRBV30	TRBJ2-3	TGTGCCTGGAGTGTACAGGCAGATACGCAGTATTTT	CAWSVQADTQYF
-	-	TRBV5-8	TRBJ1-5	TGTGCCAGCAGCTGGCAGGGTCGGCCCCAGCATTTT	CASSWQGRPQHF
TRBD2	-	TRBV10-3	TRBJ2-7	TGTGCCATCACCGCCGGGGGGAGCTCCTACGAGCAGTACTTC	CAITAGGSSYEQYF
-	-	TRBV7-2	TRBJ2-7	TGTGCCAGCAGCTTAGGGCTAGCCGATACCTACGAGCAGTACTTC	CASSLGLADTYEQYF
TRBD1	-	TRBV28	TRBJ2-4	TGTGCCAGCAGTACCCGGCAACAGGGGGCGGGAAACATTCAGTACTTC	CASSTRQQGAGNIQYF
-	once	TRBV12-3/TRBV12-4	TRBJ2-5	TGTGCCAGCAATGGAGGGGAGACCCAGTACTTC	CASNGGETQYF
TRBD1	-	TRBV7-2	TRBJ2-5	TGTGCCAGCAGCTTACCGACAGGGGGCGCAGAGACCCAGTACTTC	CASSLPTGGAETQYF
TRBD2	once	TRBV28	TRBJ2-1	TGTGCCAGCAGTCTTACCGCGGGACTAGCTATGAGTGAGCAGTTCTTC	CASSLTAGLAMSEQFF
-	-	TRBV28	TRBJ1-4	TGTGCCTCCCTGGGGGACACCAATGAAAAACTGTTTTTT	CASLGDTNEKLFF
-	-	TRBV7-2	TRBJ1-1	TGTGCCAGCAGCTTACTGAGCATTTTGAACACTGAAGCTTTCTTT	CASSLLSILNTEAFF
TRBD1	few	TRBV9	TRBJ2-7	TGTGCCAGCGCCGGGACAGGGCTCCACGAGCAGTACTTC	CASAGTGLHEQYF
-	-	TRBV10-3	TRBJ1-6	TGTGCCATCAGGCAGGAGGGGTCACCCCTCCACTTT	CAIRQEGSPLHF
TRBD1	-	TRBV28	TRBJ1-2	TGTGCCAGCAGAGTAGGGGACAGCTCTAACTATGGCTACACCTTC	CASRVGDSSNYGYTF
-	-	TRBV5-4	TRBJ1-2	TGTGCCAGCAGCGCAAGCCCCGACTATGGCTACACCTTC	CASSASPDYGYTF
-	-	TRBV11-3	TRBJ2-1	TGTGCCAGCAGCTTGGGCGGGTCGGATGAGCAGTTCTTC	CASSLGGSDEQFF
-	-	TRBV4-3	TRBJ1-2	TGCGCCAGCAGCCAATCAGGGTCCGGCTACACCTTC	CASSQSGSGYTF
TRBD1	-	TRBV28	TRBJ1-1	TGTGCCAGCAGTCCCGGGACAGGGATCATGGCTTTCTTT	CASSPGTGIMAFF
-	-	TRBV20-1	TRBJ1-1	TGCAGTGCTAGACCTAACACTGAAGCTTTCTTT	CSARPNTEAFF
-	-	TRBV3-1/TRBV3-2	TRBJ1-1	TGTGCCAGCAGCCAAGAAGGAGGGCTTTTGAACACTGAAGCTTTCTTT	CASSQEGGLLNTEAFF
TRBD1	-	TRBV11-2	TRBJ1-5	TGTGCCAGCAGCCAGGACAGGGGGAATCAGCCCCAGCATTTT	CASSQDRGNQPQHF
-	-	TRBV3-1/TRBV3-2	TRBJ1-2	TGTGCCAGCAGCCAAGGGAACAGGAACTATGGCTACACCTTC	CASSQGNRNYGYTF
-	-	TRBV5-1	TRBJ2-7	TGCGCCAGCACCAATTCAGGGTTCTACGAGCAGTACTTC	CASTNSGFYEQYF
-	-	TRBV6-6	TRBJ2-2	TGTGCCAGCAGTTTCGACACCGGGGAGCTGTTTTTT	CASSFDTGELFF
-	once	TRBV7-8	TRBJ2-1	TGTGCCAGCAGCTCCCTACCTTCCTACAATGAGCAGTTCTTC	CASSSLPSYNEQFF
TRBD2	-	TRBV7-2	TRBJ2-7	TGTGCCAGCAGCTTATCGGGCAGGGAGGGCGAGCAGTACTTC	CASSLSGREGEQYF
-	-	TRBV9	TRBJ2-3	TGTGCCAGCACCGTCGGTCAGGGGATAGCAGATACGCAGTATTTT	CASTVGQGIADTQYF
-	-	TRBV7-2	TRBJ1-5	TGTGCCAGCAGCTTAGTTGCGGGGATTAGGGAGCCCCAGCATTTT	CASSLVAGIREPQHF
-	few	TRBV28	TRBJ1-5	TGTGCCAGCAGTGGTTACAGGTGGGAAGGGCCCCAGCATTTT	CASSGYRWEGPQHF
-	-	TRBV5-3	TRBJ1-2	TGTGTCATAAACCCTGGCTGTGGCTATGGCTACACCTTC	CVINPGCGYGYTF
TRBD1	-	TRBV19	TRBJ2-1	TGTGCCAGTAGACGCCGGGACAGGGCTGGAGAGCAGTTCTTC	CASRRRDRAGEQFF
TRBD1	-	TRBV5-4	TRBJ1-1	TGTGCCAGCAGCTCCAGCACAGGGGGTTACACTGAAGCTTTCTTT	CASSSSTGGYTEAFF
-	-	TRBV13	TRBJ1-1	TGTGCCAGCAGCTATGGCAGGGGTGGGACTGAAGCTTTCTTT	CASSYGRGGTEAFF
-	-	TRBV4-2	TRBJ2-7	TGTGCCAGCAGCCAAGCCGGGACAACAAGCTACGAGCAGTACTTC	CASSQAGTTSYEQYF
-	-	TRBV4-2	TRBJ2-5	TGTGCCAGCAGCCAAGCTGGAGCGGGAGAGACCCAGTACTTC	CASSQAGAGETQYF
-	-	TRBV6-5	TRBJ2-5	TGTGCCAGCAGTTACTCCCGGGGATGGGAGACCCAGTACTTC	CASSYSRGWETQYF